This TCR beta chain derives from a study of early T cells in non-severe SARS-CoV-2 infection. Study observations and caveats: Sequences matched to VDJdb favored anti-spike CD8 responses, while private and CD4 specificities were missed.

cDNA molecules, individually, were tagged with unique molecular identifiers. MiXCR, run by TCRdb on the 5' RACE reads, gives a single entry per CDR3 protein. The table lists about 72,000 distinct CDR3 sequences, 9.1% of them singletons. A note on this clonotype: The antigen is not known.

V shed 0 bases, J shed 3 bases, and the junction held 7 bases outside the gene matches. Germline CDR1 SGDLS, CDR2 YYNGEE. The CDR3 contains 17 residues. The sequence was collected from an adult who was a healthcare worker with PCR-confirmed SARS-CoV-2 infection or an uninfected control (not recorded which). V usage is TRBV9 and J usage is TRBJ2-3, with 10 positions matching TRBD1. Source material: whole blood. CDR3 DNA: TGTGCCAGCAGCGTAGCGTCCGGACAGGGGGGTACAGATACGCAGTATTTT. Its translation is CASSVASGQGGTDTQYF.